These T cell receptor beta chains were read from a single sample in a study of shared clonotypes between healthy human individuals. Data came from immunoSEQ multiplex PCR; TCRdb stores just in-frame clones and leaves some out. The sample has approximately 2,200,000 clones, more than 85% seen once. Sequenced sample: naive CD8+ T cells from PBMCs. Receptor source: a man aged 18-30 years in good health. Some clones in this sample may be carry-over from other donors' samples. CDR3s include the opening cysteine and the closing phenylalanine or tryptophan. A D gene is named only where the DNA matches it firmly. Expanded clones get a size class; other rows say once, few or many, or leave the size out.

j_gene: TRBJ2-7
v_gene: TRBV28
len: 15
d_gene: NA
abundance: NA
CDR3aa: CASSFPGSFPLEQYF
CDR3nt: TGTGCCAGCAGTTTCCCAGGGTCCTTTCCCCTCGAGCAGTACTTC

j_gene: TRBJ2-7
v_gene: TRBV28
len: 12
d_gene: NA
abundance: NA
CDR3aa: CASRFAGYEQYF
CDR3nt: TGTGCCAGCAGGTTCGCGGGGTACGAGCAGTACTTC

j_gene: TRBJ2-3
v_gene: TRBV27
len: 12
d_gene: TRBD1
abundance: once
CDR3aa: CASSLLGTGWYF
CDR3nt: TGTGCCAGCAGTTTGCTGGGGACAGGGTGGTATTTT

j_gene: TRBJ1-2
v_gene: TRBV19
len: 18
d_gene: TRBD1
abundance: NA
CDR3aa: CASSIDDREERFDYGYTF
CDR3nt: TGTGCCAGTAGTATAGATGACAGGGAAGAACGATTTGACTATGGCTACACCTTC

j_gene: TRBJ2-7
v_gene: TRBV14
len: 15
d_gene: TRBD2
abundance: NA
CDR3aa: CASSLWPSGTYEQYF
CDR3nt: TGTGCCAGCAGCCTGTGGCCTAGCGGAACCTACGAGCAGTACTTC

j_gene: TRBJ2-1
v_gene: TRBV7-9
len: 15
d_gene: NA
abundance: NA
CDR3aa: CASSPGEGPRNEQFF
CDR3nt: TGTGCCAGCAGCCCTGGGGAAGGGCCTAGGAATGAGCAGTTCTTC

j_gene: TRBJ1-4
v_gene: TRBV27
len: 14
d_gene: NA
abundance: NA
CDR3aa: CASSSIGENEKLFF
CDR3nt: TGTGCCAGCAGTTCCATCGGAGAGAATGAAAAACTGTTTTTT

j_gene: TRBJ1-2
v_gene: TRBV5-1
len: 12
d_gene: NA
abundance: NA
CDR3aa: CASSWLGDGYTF
CDR3nt: TGCGCCAGCAGCTGGTTGGGGGACGGCTACACCTTC

j_gene: TRBJ2-5
v_gene: TRBV29-1
len: 16
d_gene: NA
abundance: once
CDR3aa: CSVEDSGQGGPETQYF
CDR3nt: TGCAGCGTTGAAGATTCGGGTCAGGGGGGCCCAGAGACCCAGTACTTC

j_gene: TRBJ2-1
v_gene: TRBV9
len: 14
d_gene: NA
abundance: NA
CDR3aa: CASSDLRGYNEQFF
CDR3nt: TGTGCCAGCAGCGATCTCCGGGGCTACAATGAGCAGTTCTTC

j_gene: TRBJ1-2
v_gene: TRBV6-1
len: 11
d_gene: NA
abundance: NA
CDR3aa: CASRAGYGYTF
CDR3nt: TGTGCCAGCAGGGCGGGCTATGGCTACACCTTC

j_gene: TRBJ2-7
v_gene: TRBV7-9
len: 15
d_gene: TRBD1
abundance: NA
CDR3aa: CASSLGQGVVYEQYF
CDR3nt: TGTGCCAGCAGCTTAGGACAGGGGGTTGTCTACGAGCAGTACTTC

j_gene: TRBJ2-5
v_gene: TRBV7-9
len: 14
d_gene: NA
abundance: NA
CDR3aa: CASSSGAGRETQYF
CDR3nt: TGTGCCAGCAGCAGTGGGGCAGGGCGAGAGACCCAGTACTTC

j_gene: TRBJ2-7
v_gene: TRBV7-9
len: 15
d_gene: TRBD2
abundance: NA
CDR3aa: CASSLEAGGIYEQYF
CDR3nt: TGTGCCAGCAGCTTAGAGGCGGGAGGGATCTACGAGCAGTACTTC

j_gene: TRBJ2-7
v_gene: TRBV7-9
len: 16
d_gene: NA
abundance: NA
CDR3aa: CASSRPAGLQTYEQYF
CDR3nt: TGTGCCAGCAGCCGTCCGGCGGGACTGCAAACCTACGAGCAGTACTTC

j_gene: TRBJ2-1
v_gene: TRBV7-9
len: 16
d_gene: TRBD2
abundance: NA
CDR3aa: CASSRAGGRGYNEQFF
CDR3nt: TGTGCCAGCAGCCGAGCGGGAGGTCGGGGGTACAATGAGCAGTTCTTC

j_gene: TRBJ2-2
v_gene: TRBV27
len: 13
d_gene: NA
abundance: NA
CDR3aa: CASSLSRTGELFF
CDR3nt: TGTGCCAGCAGTTTATCCCGGACGGGGGAGCTGTTTTTT

j_gene: TRBJ1-1
v_gene: TRBV5-4
len: 17
d_gene: NA
abundance: NA
CDR3aa: CASSLGGHRVAHTEAFF
CDR3nt: TGTGCCAGCAGCTTGGGTGGGCACAGGGTGGCTCACACTGAAGCTTTCTTT

j_gene: TRBJ1-2
v_gene: TRBV19
len: 16
d_gene: TRBD1
abundance: NA
CDR3aa: CASSTHPGQGLYGYTF
CDR3nt: TGTGCCAGTAGTACTCATCCGGGACAGGGACTCTATGGCTACACCTTC

j_gene: TRBJ1-4
v_gene: TRBV4-3
len: 15
d_gene: NA
abundance: NA
CDR3aa: CASSQGTTPYEKLFF
CDR3nt: TGCGCCAGCAGCCAAGGGACAACTCCTTATGAAAAACTGTTTTTT

j_gene: TRBJ1-1
v_gene: TRBV18
len: 13
d_gene: NA
abundance: NA
CDR3aa: CASRPRSNTEAFF
CDR3nt: TGTGCCAGCCGGCCCCGCAGCAACACTGAAGCTTTCTTT

j_gene: TRBJ2-1
v_gene: TRBV19
len: 15
d_gene: TRBD1
abundance: NA
CDR3aa: CASSRGTGFEDEQFF
CDR3nt: TGTGCCAGTAGTAGGGGGACAGGGTTTGAGGATGAGCAGTTCTTC

j_gene: TRBJ1-1
v_gene: TRBV19
len: 12
d_gene: NA
abundance: NA
CDR3aa: CASRSAGTEAFF
CDR3nt: TGTGCCAGTAGATCAGCCGGGACTGAAGCTTTCTTT

j_gene: TRBJ2-7
v_gene: TRBV11-2
len: 13
d_gene: NA
abundance: NA
CDR3aa: CASSHPVVIEQYF
CDR3nt: TGTGCCAGCAGCCATCCTGTGGTTATAGAGCAGTACTTC

j_gene: TRBJ2-7
v_gene: TRBV6-1
len: 16
d_gene: TRBD2
abundance: once
CDR3aa: CASSEVWREATDEQYF
CDR3nt: TGTGCCAGCAGTGAAGTATGGCGGGAGGCGACCGACGAGCAGTACTTC

j_gene: TRBJ2-1
v_gene: TRBV5-1
len: 16
d_gene: TRBD2
abundance: once
CDR3aa: CASSWTPSGSHNEQFF
CDR3nt: TGCGCCAGCAGCTGGACCCCTAGCGGGAGCCACAATGAGCAGTTCTTC

j_gene: TRBJ2-1
v_gene: TRBV7-2
len: 14
d_gene: TRBD1
abundance: few
CDR3aa: CASSPMTGWDEQFF
CDR3nt: TGTGCCAGCAGCCCAATGACAGGGTGGGATGAGCAGTTCTTC

j_gene: TRBJ2-6
v_gene: TRBV27
len: 16
d_gene: NA
abundance: NA
CDR3aa: CASSSLLISGANVLTF
CDR3nt: TGTGCCAGCAGTAGCTTACTGATCTCTGGGGCCAACGTCCTGACTTTC

j_gene: TRBJ2-1
v_gene: TRBV6-5
len: 15
d_gene: NA
abundance: NA
CDR3aa: CASSYLPGGYNEQFF
CDR3nt: TGTGCCAGCAGTTACCTCCCCGGCGGGTACAATGAGCAGTTCTTC

j_gene: TRBJ1-1
v_gene: TRBV15
len: 13
d_gene: NA
abundance: NA
CDR3aa: CATSPGGYTEAFF
CDR3nt: TGTGCCACCAGCCCAGGAGGTTACACTGAAGCTTTCTTT

j_gene: TRBJ1-2
v_gene: TRBV4-1
len: 17
d_gene: NA
abundance: NA
CDR3aa: CASSQVSREGGGYGYTF
CDR3nt: TGCGCCAGCAGCCAAGTGTCCCGGGAGGGTGGTGGCTATGGCTACACCTTC

j_gene: TRBJ2-1
v_gene: TRBV21-1
len: 16
d_gene: NA
abundance: once
CDR3aa: CASSKLAGGPYNEQFF
CDR3nt: TGTGCCAGCAGCAAACTGGCGGGAGGACCGTACAATGAGCAGTTCTTC

j_gene: TRBJ1-2
v_gene: TRBV28
len: 16
d_gene: NA
abundance: NA
CDR3aa: CASSFPGQTYGYGYTF
CDR3nt: TGTGCCAGCAGTTTCCCTGGTCAGACCTATGGGTATGGCTACACCTTC

j_gene: TRBJ2-7
v_gene: TRBV11-2
len: 12
d_gene: NA
abundance: NA
CDR3aa: CASRVSAGEQYF
CDR3nt: TGTGCCAGCAGAGTTAGCGCGGGCGAGCAGTACTTC

j_gene: TRBJ2-7
v_gene: TRBV7-9
len: 18
d_gene: TRBD2
abundance: NA
CDR3aa: CASSWPGLAGVGSYEQYF
CDR3nt: TGTGCCAGCAGCTGGCCGGGACTAGCGGGAGTGGGGTCCTACGAGCAGTACTTC

j_gene: TRBJ2-7
v_gene: TRBV7-9
len: 15
d_gene: NA
abundance: NA
CDR3aa: CASSSLPSAALEQYF
CDR3nt: TGTGCCAGCAGCTCGCTTCCCAGCGCGGCCTTGGAGCAGTACTTC

j_gene: TRBJ1-1
v_gene: TRBV2
len: 13
d_gene: NA
abundance: NA
CDR3aa: CASSEERKSGAFF
CDR3nt: TGTGCCAGCAGTGAAGAAAGGAAGAGCGGGGCTTTCTTT

j_gene: TRBJ2-7
v_gene: TRBV9
len: 12
d_gene: NA
abundance: NA
CDR3aa: CASSPHSYEQYF
CDR3nt: TGTGCCAGCAGCCCGCACTCCTACGAGCAGTACTTC

j_gene: TRBJ2-7
v_gene: TRBV28
len: 12
d_gene: NA
abundance: NA
CDR3aa: CASSPEGNEQYF
CDR3nt: TGTGCCAGCAGCCCCGAGGGCAACGAGCAGTACTTC

j_gene: TRBJ1-1
v_gene: TRBV4-3
len: 17
d_gene: NA
abundance: NA
CDR3aa: CASSQDLKGRQRTEAFF
CDR3nt: TGCGCCAGCAGCCAAGATCTTAAGGGACGCCAGCGCACTGAAGCTTTCTTT

j_gene: TRBJ1-1
v_gene: TRBV27
len: 13
d_gene: NA
abundance: NA
CDR3aa: CASHGIMNIEAFF
CDR3nt: TGTGCCAGCCATGGGATCATGAACATTGAAGCTTTCTTT